This T cell receptor beta chain was obtained from a study of shared clonotypes between healthy human individuals. Measured with immunoSEQ multiplex PCR; TCRdb has only the in-frame clones, and not every one. The sample includes 600,000 to 750,000 clones, 72% seen only once; the top ten take 1.8%. Note on this clone: Its target is not known.

Findings and limits, study-wide: Naive subsets, compared against memory subsets, generally had larger estimated richness values.

Sample: memory CD4+ T cells sorted from blood. Subset of the sample: CD45RA-negative fraction. This TCR came from a woman aged 25 to 39 in good health.

The CDR3 protein is CASSWFVSNPRGPYEQYF. The CDR3 DNA is TGTGCCAGCAGCTGGTTCGTCAGTAACCCGCGGGGACCCTACGAGCAGTACTTC. The chain carries TRBV5-6 and TRBJ2-7; the D gene is possibly TRBD2 (6 bases). The CDR3 sequence is 18 residues long. V lost 3 bases and J 2 bases, leaving 24 bases between the germline ends. Germline CDR1 and CDR2: SGHDT and YYEEEE.